One sample yielded the 7 T cell receptor beta chains listed below, sequenced in a study of blood T cell repertoires in COVID-19. The table came from immunoSEQ multiplex PCR; TCRdb's copy has only in-frame clones and leaves some out. The sample holds some 460,000 clones; about 85% are singletons and the top ten take about 2%. Material: PBMCs or T cells enriched from blood (not recorded which). Receptor source: a woman younger than 30 with acute COVID-19.

V is TRBV13 and J is TRBJ1-3; D is possibly TRBD1 (6 bases). This CDR3 comprises 16 residues. Germline assignment: CDR1 PRHDT and CDR2 FYEKMQ (reference sequence). The V and J ends lost 5 bases and 2 bases respectively, with 16 bases between them. The chain's CDR3 is CASSRGGTSTGNTIYF. CDR3 DNA: TGTGCCAGCAGCCGAGGGGGTACAAGCACTGGAAACACCATATATTTT.

The chain has TRBV9 and TRBJ2-3, with TRBD2 matching 9 bases. The V gene end was trimmed by 0 bases and the J gene end by 4 bases; junction bases not matched to a gene: 3. The CDR3 runs to 15 residues. Per germline, CDR1 SGDLS and CDR2 YYNGEE. Here the CDR3 reads CASSVGLAGSDTQYF. DNA for the CDR3: TGTGCCAGCAGCGTAGGCCTAGCGGGGTCAGATACGCAGTATTTT.

The chain carries TRBV6-2 or TRBV6-3 and TRBJ1-6, with D possibly TRBD1 on 6 matching bases. Germline assignment: CDR1 MNHEY and CDR2 SVGEGT. The CDR3 is 15 residues long. V lost 6 bases to trimming and J lost 3 bases, with 12 bases between them. The CDR3 DNA sequence: TGTGCCAGCAGCAGACAGGAGGTCTATAATTCACCCCTCCACTTT. Translating it yields CASSRQEVYNSPLHF.

The sample holds one count of this clone. V is TRBV6-2 or TRBV6-3 and J is TRBJ2-7, with TRBD2 matching 14 bases. The germline V gene has CDR1 MNHEY and CDR2 SVGEGT. V lost 4 bases, J lost 3 bases, and 11 bases stayed unmatched. The CDR3 loop spans 18 amino acids. DNA of the CDR3: TGTGCCAGCAGTTTACTGGGACAAGGACTAGCGGGAGGCTACGAGCAGTACTTC. Its protein is CASSLLGQGLAGGYEQYF.

V usage is TRBV19 and J usage is TRBJ2-1; 12 bases are shared with TRBD2. This CDR3 comprises 15 residues. CDR1 and CDR2 (germline): LNHDA, SQIVND (reference sequence). Trimming removed 6 bases from V and 9 bases from J; junction bases left unmatched: 9. The CDR3 DNA follows: TGTGCCAGTAGGAGGACTAGCGGGGATTTCGGTGAGCAGTTCTTC. Translation: CASRRTSGDFGEQFF.

This chain connects TRBV1 to TRBJ1-5; the table's D call, TRBD1, was not checked against the DNA. TRBV1 is a known pseudogene. This CDR3 region has 12 residues. In DNA form, the CDR3 reads TGCACCAGAGTCCCCAGGGTTGAGGCCCAGCATTTT. Its protein product is CTRVPRVEAQHF.

The chain couples TRBV19 to TRBJ1-4, with D possibly matching TRBD1 (6 bases). The CDR3 extends over 17 amino acids. V dropped 5 bases and J dropped 4 bases, with 20 bases sitting between them. Germline V lookup: CDR1 LNHDA, CDR2 SQIVND (reference sequence). In nucleotides, the CDR3 is TGTGCCAGTAGTCTCCGGAGGACAGATCTCTTTAATGAAAAACTGTTTTTT. Its protein product is CASSLRRTDLFNEKLFF. Supplemented by reference TRBV19 and TRBJ1-4, the full variable domain reads DGGITQSPKYLFRKEGQNVTLSCEQNLNHDAMYWYRQDPGQGLRLIYYSQIVNDFQKGDIAEGYSVSREKKESFPLTVTSAQKNPTAFYLCASSLRRTDLFNEKLFFGSGTQLSVL.